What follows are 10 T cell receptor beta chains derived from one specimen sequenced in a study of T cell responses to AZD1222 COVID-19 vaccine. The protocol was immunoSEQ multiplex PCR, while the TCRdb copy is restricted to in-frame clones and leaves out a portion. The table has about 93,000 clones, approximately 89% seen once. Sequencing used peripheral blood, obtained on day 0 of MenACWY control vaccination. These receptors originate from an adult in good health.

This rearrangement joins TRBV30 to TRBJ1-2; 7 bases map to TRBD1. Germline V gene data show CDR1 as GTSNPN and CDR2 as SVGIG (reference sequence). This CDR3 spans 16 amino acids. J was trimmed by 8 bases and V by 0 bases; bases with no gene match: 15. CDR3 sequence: CAWSVPRQGPRSGYTF. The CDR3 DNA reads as TGTGCCTGGAGTGTACCCCGACAGGGTCCCCGGTCCGGCTACACCTTC.

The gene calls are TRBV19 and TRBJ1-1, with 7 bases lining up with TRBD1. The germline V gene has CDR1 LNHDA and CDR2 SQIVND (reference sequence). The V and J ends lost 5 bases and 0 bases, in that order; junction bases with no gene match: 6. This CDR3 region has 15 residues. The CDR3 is CASSSQGGMNTEAFF. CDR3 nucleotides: TGTGCCAGTAGTTCCCAGGGGGGGATGAACACTGAAGCTTTCTTT.

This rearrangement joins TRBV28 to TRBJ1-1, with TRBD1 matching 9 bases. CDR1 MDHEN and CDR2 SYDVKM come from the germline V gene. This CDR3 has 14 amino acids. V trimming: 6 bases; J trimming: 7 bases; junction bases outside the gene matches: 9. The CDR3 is CASRLGGQGLEAFF. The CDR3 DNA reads TGTGCCAGCAGGTTGGGGGGACAGGGCCTTGAAGCTTTCTTT. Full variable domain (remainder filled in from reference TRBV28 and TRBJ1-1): DVKVTQSSRYLVKRTGEKVFLECVQDMDHENMFWYRQDPGLGLRLIYFSYDVKMKEKGDIPEGYSVSREKKERFSLILESASTNQTSMYLCASRLGGQGLEAFFGQGTRLTVV.

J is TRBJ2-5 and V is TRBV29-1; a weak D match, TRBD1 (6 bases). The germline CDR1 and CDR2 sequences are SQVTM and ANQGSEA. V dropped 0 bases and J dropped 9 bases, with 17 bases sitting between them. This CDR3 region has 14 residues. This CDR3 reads CSVEDMGHLSAQYF. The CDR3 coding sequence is TGCAGCGTTGAAGATATGGGACACTTGTCGGCCCAGTACTTC.

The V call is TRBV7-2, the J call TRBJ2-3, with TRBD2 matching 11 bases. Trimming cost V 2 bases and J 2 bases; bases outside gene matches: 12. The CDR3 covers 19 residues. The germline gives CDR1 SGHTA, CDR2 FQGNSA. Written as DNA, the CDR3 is TGTGCCAGCAGCTTAAGGGGAACTAGCGGGGGTAGGGCCACAGATACGCAGTATTTT. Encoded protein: CASSLRGTSGGRATDTQYF.

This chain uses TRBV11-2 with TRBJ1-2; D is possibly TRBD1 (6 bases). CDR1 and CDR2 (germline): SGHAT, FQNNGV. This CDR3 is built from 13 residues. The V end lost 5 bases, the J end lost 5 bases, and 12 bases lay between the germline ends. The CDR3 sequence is CASSTTGTYGYTF. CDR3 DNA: TGTGCCAGCAGCACTACAGGGACGTATGGCTACACCTTC.

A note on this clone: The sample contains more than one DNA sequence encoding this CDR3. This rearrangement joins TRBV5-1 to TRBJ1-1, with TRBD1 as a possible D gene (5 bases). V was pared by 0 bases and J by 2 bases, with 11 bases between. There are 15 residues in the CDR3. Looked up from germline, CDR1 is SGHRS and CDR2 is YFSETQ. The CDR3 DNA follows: TGCGCCAGCAGCTTGGGTGGGACCGTAAACACTGAAGCTTTCTTT. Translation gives CASSLGGTVNTEAFF.

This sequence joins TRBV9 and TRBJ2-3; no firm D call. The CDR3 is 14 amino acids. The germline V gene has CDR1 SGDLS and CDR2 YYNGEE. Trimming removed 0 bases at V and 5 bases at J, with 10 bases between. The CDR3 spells CASSVESVGDTQYF. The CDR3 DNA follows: TGTGCCAGCAGCGTAGAATCTGTAGGAGATACGCAGTATTTT.

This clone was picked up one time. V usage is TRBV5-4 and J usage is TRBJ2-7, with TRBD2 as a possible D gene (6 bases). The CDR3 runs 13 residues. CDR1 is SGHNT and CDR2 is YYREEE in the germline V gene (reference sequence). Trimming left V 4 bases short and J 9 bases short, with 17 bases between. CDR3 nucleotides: TGTGCCAGCAGCCAGCCGGGACTCCCAGGGCAGTACTTC. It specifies CASSQPGLPGQYF.

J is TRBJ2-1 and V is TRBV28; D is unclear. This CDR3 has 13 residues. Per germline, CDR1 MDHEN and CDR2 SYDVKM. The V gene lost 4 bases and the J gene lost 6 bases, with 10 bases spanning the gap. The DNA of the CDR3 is TGTGCCAGCAGTTACAGCGTCTCCAATGAGCAGTTCTTC. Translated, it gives CASSYSVSNEQFF.